These 32 T cell receptor beta chains share one sample of origin, sequenced in a study of beta chain features in type 1 diabetes. The authors reverse transcribed all of the isolated RNA, so sequencing captured expressed TCRB transcripts. Clones were sequenced by immunoSEQ multiplex PCR, and TCRdb holds only the in-frame ones, with some missing. The profile shows 350,000 to 450,000 clones, around 13% of them singletons. The sequenced material came from naive CD4+ T cells from blood. Source of these receptors: a man aged 25-45 years in good health.

V gene TRBV27 combines with J gene TRBJ2-7, with TRBD2 matching over 7 bases. This CDR3 spans 12 amino acids. V shed 8 bases, J shed 3 bases, and the junction held 4 bases outside the gene matches. Germline CDR1 MNHEY, CDR2 SMNVEV (reference sequence). This CDR3 reads CASGSGDYEQYF. The CDR3 region has the DNA TGTGCCAGCGGAAGCGGGGACTACGAGCAGTACTTC.

The J gene is TRBJ1-2, the V gene TRBV4-3; D not resolved. CDR1 LGHNA and CDR2 YSLEER come from the germline V gene. CDR3 length: 14 amino acids. Trimming stripped 4 bases from V and 3 bases from J, with 12 bases between. The DNA of the CDR3 is TGCGCCAGCAGCCCATCGTGGGCCGACTATGGCTACACCTTC. This codes for CASSPSWADYGYTF.

The chain couples TRBV7-6 to TRBJ2-5, with TRBD1 matching 8 bases. Germline V gene data show CDR1 as SGHVS and CDR2 as FNYEAQ. CDR3 length equals 15 residues. V lost 2 bases, J lost 2 bases, and 4 bases stayed unmatched. CDR3 residues: CASSLFGQGQETQYF. As DNA, the CDR3 is TGTGCCAGCAGCTTATTCGGACAGGGTCAAGAGACCCAGTACTTC.

This clone was recorded a few times. The CDR3 coding sequence is TGTGCCATCAGCCTAGGGGCCAATGAGCAGTTCTTC. Translation gives CAISLGANEQFF. The chain has TRBV10-3 and TRBJ2-1; maybe TRBD1 (5 bases). CDR1 and CDR2 (germline): ENHRY, SYGVKD. The CDR3 is 12 residues long. Trimming took 6 bases from V and 6 from J, leaving 9 bases between them.

J is TRBJ2-1 and V is TRBV30; unclear D gene. CDR1 is GTSNPN and CDR2 is SVGIG in the germline V gene (reference sequence). The CDR3 is 17 residues long. The V gene lost 0 bases and the J gene lost 5 bases, with 20 bases spanning the gap. The DNA of the CDR3 is TGTGCCTGGAGTGTACCCGCCCTAAAAAGCGTAAACAATGAGCAGTTCTTC. It encodes CAWSVPALKSVNNEQFF.

This chain joins TRBV25-1 and TRBJ1-5; 10 nucleotides align to TRBD1. Trimming took 6 bases from V and 8 from J; bases not matched to a gene: 10. The CDR3 consists of 15 residues. Per germline, CDR1 MGHDK and CDR2 SYGVNS. The CDR3 sequence: CASSSGTGDREPQHF. In DNA, the CDR3 is TGTGCCAGCAGCTCCGGGACAGGGGATAGAGAGCCCCAGCATTTT.

The V and J genes are TRBV4-3 and TRBJ2-1; no definite D call. V lost 1 base, J lost 0 bases, and 13 bases lay in between. Germline V gene data show CDR1 as LGHNA and CDR2 as YSLEER. The CDR3 consists of 17 residues. The CDR3 DNA reads TGCGCCAGCAGCCAAGGTCGGGCGGAAAGCTCCTACAATGAGCAGTTCTTC. It translates to CASSQGRAESSYNEQFF.

The chain joins TRBV25-1 to TRBJ2-5; D remains ambiguous. The CDR3 spans 15 residues. The germline V gene has CDR1 MGHDK and CDR2 SYGVNS. V gave up 5 bases and J gave up 0 bases, with 13 bases separating them. The CDR3 DNA follows: TGTGCCAGCAGTTTCCCAGCCTCGTACCAAGAGACCCAGTACTTC. Encoded protein: CASSFPASYQETQYF.

The chain combines TRBV5-4 with TRBJ1-1, with TRBD1 matching 7 bases. Trimming removed 4 bases from V and 0 bases from J; junction bases left unmatched: 6. This CDR3 has 15 residues. Germline values: CDR1 SGHNT, CDR2 YYREEE (reference sequence). The CDR3 sequence: CASSTRDRLNTEAFF. The DNA for the CDR3 is TGTGCCAGCAGCACTCGGGACAGACTGAACACTGAAGCTTTCTTT.

The CDR3 nucleotides read TGTGCCAGCGGCCCTTCTCCGTGGCGGGAGCCCCATGAGCAGTTCTTC. It specifies CASGPSPWREPHEQFF. This sequence joins TRBV5-4 and TRBJ2-1; 7 positions match TRBD2. CDR3 length: 16 amino acids. Unmatched junction bases numbered 18, after V lost 7 bases and J lost 8 bases. CDR1 and CDR2 (germline): SGHNT, YYREEE (reference sequence).

The CDR3 DNA reads as TGCGCCAGCAGCCAGAGCGAGAGCTCCTACAATGAGCAGTTCTTC. Translated, it gives CASSQSESSYNEQFF. The chain is built from TRBV4-3 and TRBJ2-1; D call uncertain. Trimming shortened V by 3 bases and J by 0 bases, and 9 bases separated the two germline ends. The CDR3 length is 15 residues. Germline CDR1 LGHNA, CDR2 YSLEER.

The chain has TRBV30 and TRBJ1-2, with D unresolved. Germline V CDR1 and CDR2: GTSNPN, SVGIG (reference sequence). This CDR3 has 11 residues. V shed 0 bases and J shed 10 bases, with 9 bases lying between them. CDR3 sequence (DNA): TGTGCCTGGAGTGTAGGTAGGGACTACACCTTC. Amino acid sequence: CAWSVGRDYTF.

The rearrangement uses TRBV9 and TRBJ1-1; 9 bases are shared with TRBD1. Germline V gives CDR1 SGDLS, CDR2 YYNGEE. With 2 bases clipped from V and 0 bases from J, the junction kept 2 bases outside the gene matches. The length of the CDR3 is 15 residues. CDR3 nucleotide sequence: TGTGCCAGCAGCGTCGGGACAGGGATGAACACTGAAGCTTTCTTT. Amino acids: CASSVGTGMNTEAFF.

The chain combines TRBV5-1 with TRBJ2-1; a possible D gene is TRBD2 (6 bases). The V end lost 7 bases, the J end lost 5 bases, and 13 bases lay between the germline ends. CDR1 and CDR2 (germline): SGHRS, YFSETQ. The CDR3 totals 13 residues. CDR3 residues: CASLGPGDNEQFF. CDR3 sequence (DNA): TGCGCCAGCTTGGGACCGGGGGACAATGAGCAGTTCTTC.

In this sample, this clone turned up a few times. The V call is TRBV27, the J call TRBJ2-7; D is uncertain. V gave up 2 bases and J gave up 4 bases, with 12 bases separating them. CDR3 length: 14 amino acids. Germline CDR1 is MNHEY and CDR2 is SMNVEV (reference sequence). CDR3 amino acids: CASSLGDMCYEQYV. As DNA, the CDR3 is TGTGCCAGCAGTTTAGGAGATATGTGTTACGAGCAGTACGTC.

V usage is TRBV5-6 and J usage is TRBJ2-5; 9 positions match TRBD2. The CDR3 has 17 amino acids. Unmatched junction bases numbered 9, after V lost 1 base and J lost 2 bases. Germline V gene data show CDR1 as SGHDT and CDR2 as YYEEEE. In nucleotides, the CDR3 is TGTGCCAGCAGCTTGCCGAGCCTAGCGGGGCCACAAGAGACCCAGTACTTC. Translating it yields CASSLPSLAGPQETQYF.

This clone was detected once. The chain recombines TRBV1 with TRBJ2-7; the table's D call, TRBD2, has no DNA check behind it. TRBV1 is a known pseudogene. This CDR3 has 16 amino acids. The CDR3 is CTSSQGWTSGTYEQYV. CDR3 nucleotide sequence: TGCACCAGCAGCCAAGGTTGGACTAGCGGGACTTACGAGCAGTACGTC.

This chain connects TRBV7-9 to TRBJ1-2, with D possibly TRBD1 on 5 matching bases. The CDR3 runs 14 residues. CDR1 is SEHNR, CDR2 FQNEAQ, per germline (reference sequence). V was clipped by 5 bases and J by 5 bases, with 15 bases between them. The DNA of the CDR3 is TGTGCCAGCAGCCTAGAGACGGCAGGGTATGGCTACACCTTC. Amino acid sequence: CASSLETAGYGYTF. The entire variable domain, with the rest obtained from reference TRBV7-9 and TRBJ1-2, is as follows: DTGVSQNPRHKITKRGQNVTFRCDPISEHNRLYWYRQTLGQGPEFLTYFQNEAQLEKSRLLSDRFSAERPKGSFSTLEIQRTEQGDSAMYLCASSLETAGYGYTFGSGTRLTVV.

This clone was seen a handful of times. The rearrangement links TRBV5-1 to TRBJ2-5; 11 bases line up with TRBD2. Germline trimming cut 6 bases from V and 3 bases from J; bases unmatched to any gene: 7. This CDR3 is built from 15 residues. The germline gives CDR1 SGHRS, CDR2 YFSETQ. CDR3 sequence: CASIPGLAAKETQYF. The CDR3, as DNA: TGCGCCAGCATCCCGGGACTAGCGGCGAAAGAGACCCAGTACTTC.

This clone was counted between two and nine times. This chain links TRBV18 with TRBJ1-3; perhaps TRBD1 as D (6 bases). V was shortened by 6 bases and J by 2 bases, with 14 bases between the two germline ends. Looked up from germline, CDR1 is KGHSH and CDR2 is LQKENI. This CDR3 contains 15 residues. CDR3 in amino acids: CASSQQGKPGNTIYF. The CDR3 DNA sequence: TGTGCCAGCTCCCAGCAGGGGAAGCCTGGAAACACCATATATTTT.

The J gene is TRBJ1-3, the V gene TRBV30; possible D gene TRBD1, 5 bases. Trimming removed 1 base from V and 4 bases from J, with 11 bases in between. Germline CDR1 is GTSNPN and CDR2 is SVGIG (reference sequence). The CDR3 has 14 residues. The CDR3 reads CAWSEDTSGNTIYF. The CDR3 nucleotides read TGTGCCTGGAGTGAGGACACGTCCGGAAACACCATATATTTT.

This chain connects TRBV2 to TRBJ2-1; 8 nucleotides align to TRBD1. The CDR3 consists of 14 residues. The ends lost 7 bases at V and 2 bases at J; junction bases unmatched: 4. Germline CDR1 is SNHLY and CDR2 is FYNNEI. The CDR3 region has the DNA TGTGCCAGCACTGAGGACAGGGCCTACAATGAGCAGTTCTTC. This gives the protein CASTEDRAYNEQFF.

The chain combines TRBV7-9 with TRBJ2-5, with D perhaps given as TRBD1 or TRBD2 (5 bases each). The V end was cut by 0 bases, the J end by 3 bases, with 8 bases between. Germline CDR1 and CDR2: SEHNR and FQNEAQ (reference sequence). CDR3 size: 14 residues. Here the CDR3 reads CASSLAGTEETQYF. The CDR3 region has the DNA TGTGCCAGCAGCTTAGCGGGGACCGAAGAGACCCAGTACTTC.

This clone appeared a few times. V gene TRBV9 combines with J gene TRBJ2-5, with D possibly being TRBD1 or TRBD2 (5 bases each). V lost 0 bases, J lost 5 bases, and 14 bases lay in between. Germline CDR1 is SGDLS and CDR2 is YYNGEE. The CDR3 covers 15 residues. CDR3 bases: TGTGCCAGCAGCGTAGTTGCTACGGGACGGGAGACCCAGTACTTC. This encodes CASSVVATGRETQYF.

V gene TRBV4-3 combines with J gene TRBJ2-5; D not certain. Looked up from germline, CDR1 is LGHNA and CDR2 is YSLEER. The V end was cut by 3 bases, the J end by 5 bases, with 16 bases between. CDR3 size: 15 residues. The CDR3 reads CASSQQTGRGETQYF. The DNA for the CDR3 is TGCGCCAGCAGCCAGCAGACGGGCCGAGGTGAGACCCAGTACTTC.

CDR3 residues: CASSPHLGVNTEAFF. The CDR3 coding sequence is TGTGCCAGCAGCCCCCACCTGGGGGTAAACACTGAAGCTTTCTTT. The chain is built from TRBV14 and TRBJ1-1; D perhaps matches TRBD1 (5 bases). CDR1 and CDR2 (germline): SGHDN, FVKESK. The germline V and J ends were trimmed by 4 bases and 2 bases, with 14 bases remaining between them. This CDR3 has 15 amino acids.

The CDR3 here is CASSVPDNTDTQYF. In nucleotides, the CDR3 is TGTGCCAGCAGCGTCCCCGATAACACAGATACGCAGTATTTT. The chain is built from TRBV9 and TRBJ2-3; D is uncertain. The V end lost 2 bases, the J end lost 2 bases, and 9 bases lay between the germline ends. Looked up from germline, CDR1 is SGDLS and CDR2 is YYNGEE. The CDR3 is 14 residues long.

V is TRBV4-1 and J is TRBJ2-3; 8 bases match TRBD2. Germline V lookup: CDR1 MGHRA, CDR2 YSYEKL. The CDR3 has 14 residues. V lost 3 bases, J lost 12 bases, and 11 bases stayed unmatched. Written as DNA, the CDR3 is TGCGCCAGCAGCCACCCAACCCGGGGGGGTTCACAGTATTTT. This translates into CASSHPTRGGSQYF.

This clone has more than one count but fewer than ten. The genes are TRBV5-6 and TRBJ2-7, with D perhaps matching TRBD1 (6 bases). This CDR3 has 15 residues. V was clipped by 0 bases and J by 5 bases, with 15 bases between them. From germline, CDR1 is SGHDT and CDR2 YYEEEE. Here the CDR3 reads CASSLDFPRTDEQYV. Written as DNA, the CDR3 is TGTGCCAGCAGCTTGGATTTTCCTAGGACAGACGAGCAGTACGTC.

The chain has TRBV7-9 and TRBJ1-6; 10 bases are a match to TRBD1. The ends lost 5 bases at V and 9 bases at J; junction bases unmatched: 7. Germline values: CDR1 SEHNR, CDR2 FQNEAQ (reference sequence). This CDR3 has 15 residues. Written as DNA, the CDR3 is TGTGCCAGCAGCCCTCGGGGACAGGGGCTTTCACCCCTCCACTTT. Its translation: CASSPRGQGLSPLHF.

The chain combines TRBV30 with TRBJ2-3, with TRBD2 matching 7 bases. The CDR3 covers 14 residues. Germline CDR1 GTSNPN, CDR2 SVGIG (reference sequence). V trimming: 3 bases; J trimming: 2 bases; junction bases outside the gene matches: 5. DNA of the CDR3: TGTGCCTGGAGCGGGACTACATTCACAGATACGCAGTATTTT. Its translation is CAWSGTTFTDTQYF.

This clone was seen a handful of times. Other DNA sequences in the sample encode the same CDR3. The chain joins TRBV5-1 to TRBJ2-3; D possibly corresponds to TRBD2 (5 bases). Trimming took 4 bases from V and 6 from J, leaving 9 bases between them. The CDR3 runs to 12 residues. Germline lookup yields CDR1 SGHRS and CDR2 YFSETQ. CDR3 in DNA: TGCGCCAGCAGCCCCCGGGGTGATACGCAGTATTTT. Translated, it gives CASSPRGDTQYF.